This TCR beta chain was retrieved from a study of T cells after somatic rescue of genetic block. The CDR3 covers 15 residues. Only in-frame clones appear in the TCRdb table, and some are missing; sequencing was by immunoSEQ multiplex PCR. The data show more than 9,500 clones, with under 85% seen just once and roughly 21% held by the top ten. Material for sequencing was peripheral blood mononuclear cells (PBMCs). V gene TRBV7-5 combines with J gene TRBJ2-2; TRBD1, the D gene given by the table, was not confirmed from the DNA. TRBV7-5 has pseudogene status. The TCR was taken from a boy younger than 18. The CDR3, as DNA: TGTGCCAGAAGCTTCGAGCCCAGGGCGGACGGGGAGCTGTTTTTT. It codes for CARSFEPRADGELFF.